The 8 T cell receptor beta chains reported below all come from one sample, sequenced in a study of OX40 agonist ivuxolimab in advanced cancers. This table comes from immunoSEQ multiplex PCR, and its TCRdb copy is limited to in-frame clones, with some not included. The sample shows 50,000 to 65,000 clones, around nine tenths of them seen only once. The sample here was CD4+ or CD8+ T cells sorted from blood, taken in a trial of the OX40 agonist ivuxolimab. Every receptor here comes from an adult with an advanced solid tumor such as melanoma, head and neck, liver or kidney cancer.

The chain links TRBV6-1 to TRBJ2-5, with D unclear. V was shortened by 6 bases and J by 5 bases, with 7 bases between the two germline ends. CDR1 is MNHNS, CDR2 SASEGT, per germline. There are 11 residues in the CDR3. The CDR3 is CASSRRETQYF. In DNA, the CDR3 is TGTGCCAGCAGCCGCCGGGAGACCCAGTACTTC.

The chain has TRBV4-3 and TRBJ2-6; D uncertain. V was pared by 0 bases and J by 0 bases, with 6 bases between. Germline V lookup: CDR1 LGHNA, CDR2 YSLEER. CDR3 length: 16 amino acids. The CDR3 nucleotides are TGCGCCAGCAGCCAAGATGTGAGCTCTGGGGCCAACGTCCTGACTTTC. Protein sequence: CASSQDVSSGANVLTF.

This chain uses TRBV5-4 with TRBJ2-1; 7 bases are shared with TRBD2. Germline V gives CDR1 SGHNT, CDR2 YYREEE (reference sequence). V lost 4 bases, J lost 3 bases, and 10 bases stayed unmatched. This CDR3 is 16 amino acids long. CDR3 region: CASSRGSGGGYNEQFF. Here the CDR3 DNA reads TGTGCCAGCAGCCGGGGATCGGGAGGCGGCTACAATGAGCAGTTCTTC.

The chain links TRBV29-1 to TRBJ1-5, with 8 bases matching TRBD1. There are 14 residues in the CDR3. Germline CDR1 reads SQVTM; CDR2 reads ANQGSEA. The V gene end was trimmed by 6 bases and the J gene end by 9 bases; junction bases not matched to a gene: 13. DNA of the CDR3: TGCAGCGTCGGGCCAGGGGGCGCCGAGGGGCCCCAGCATTTT. This encodes CSVGPGGAEGPQHF.

A single count supports this clone. The DNA for the CDR3 is TGCGCCAGCAGCTTGGATGGCTACTCTGGAAACACCATATATTTT. It yields the protein CASSLDGYSGNTIYF. This rearrangement joins TRBV5-1 to TRBJ1-3; D unclear. V lost 0 bases, J lost 0 bases, and 7 bases lay in between. Germline V gene data show CDR1 as SGHRS and CDR2 as YFSETQ. The CDR3 contains 15 residues.

The gene calls are TRBV2 and TRBJ2-3, with D tentatively TRBD1 or TRBD2 (5 bases each). Germline values: CDR1 SNHLY, CDR2 FYNNEI. This CDR3 has 15 residues. Trimming shortened V by 4 bases and J by 2 bases, and 13 bases separated the two germline ends. The CDR3 DNA reads TGTGCCAGCAGTGGTGATGGGGGTCCCACAGATACGCAGTATTTT. Protein product: CASSGDGGPTDTQYF.

This sequence joins TRBV5-1 and TRBJ2-7, with TRBD2 identical over 8 bases. This CDR3 spans 17 amino acids. Germline V gives CDR1 SGHRS, CDR2 YFSETQ. Trimming cost V 0 bases and J 2 bases; bases outside gene matches: 10. The CDR3 protein is CASSLASSSGPTYEQYF. The CDR3, as DNA: TGCGCCAGCAGCTTGGCCAGTTCTAGCGGGCCTACCTACGAGCAGTACTTC.

V and J are TRBV4-1 and TRBJ1-5; no firm D call. This CDR3 has 16 amino acids. Trimming removed 0 bases at V and 9 bases at J, with 18 bases between. Germline V gives CDR1 MGHRA, CDR2 YSYEKL. CDR3 in amino acids: CASSQDGAGPPSPQHF. The CDR3 nucleotides are TGCGCCAGCAGCCAAGATGGCGCCGGGCCCCCCTCGCCCCAGCATTTT.